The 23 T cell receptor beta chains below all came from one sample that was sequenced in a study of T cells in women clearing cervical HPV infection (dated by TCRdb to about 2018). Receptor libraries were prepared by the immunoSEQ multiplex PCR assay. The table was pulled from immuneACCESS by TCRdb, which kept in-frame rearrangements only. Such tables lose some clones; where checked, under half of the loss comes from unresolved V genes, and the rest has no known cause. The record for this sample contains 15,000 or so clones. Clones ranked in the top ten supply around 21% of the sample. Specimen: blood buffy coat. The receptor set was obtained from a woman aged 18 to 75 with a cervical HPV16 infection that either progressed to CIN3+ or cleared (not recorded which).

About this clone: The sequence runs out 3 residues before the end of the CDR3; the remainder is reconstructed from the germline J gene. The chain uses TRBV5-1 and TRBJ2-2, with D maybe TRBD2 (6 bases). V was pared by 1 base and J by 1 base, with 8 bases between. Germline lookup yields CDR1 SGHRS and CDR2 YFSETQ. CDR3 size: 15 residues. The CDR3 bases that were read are TGCGCCAGCAGCTTGCAGGGACTGAACACCGGGGAG. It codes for CASSLQGLNTGE. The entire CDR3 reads CASSLQGLNTGELFF.

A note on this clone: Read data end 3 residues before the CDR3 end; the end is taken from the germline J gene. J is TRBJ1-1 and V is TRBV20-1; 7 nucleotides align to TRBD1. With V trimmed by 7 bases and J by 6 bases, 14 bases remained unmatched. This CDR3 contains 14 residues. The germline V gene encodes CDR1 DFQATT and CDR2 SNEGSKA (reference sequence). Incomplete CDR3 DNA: TGCAGTGTTACGTCTGGACAGGCAGGCCCTGAA. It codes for CSVTSGQAGPE. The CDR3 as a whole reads CSVTSGQAGPEAFF.

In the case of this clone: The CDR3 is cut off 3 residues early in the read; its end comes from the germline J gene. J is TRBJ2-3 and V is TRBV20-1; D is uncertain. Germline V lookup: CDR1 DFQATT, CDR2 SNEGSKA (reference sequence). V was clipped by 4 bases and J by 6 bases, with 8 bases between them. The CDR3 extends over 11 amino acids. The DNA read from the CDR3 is TGCAGTGCTAACTTACGGGATACG. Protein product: CSANLRDT. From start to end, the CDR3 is CSANLRDTQYF.

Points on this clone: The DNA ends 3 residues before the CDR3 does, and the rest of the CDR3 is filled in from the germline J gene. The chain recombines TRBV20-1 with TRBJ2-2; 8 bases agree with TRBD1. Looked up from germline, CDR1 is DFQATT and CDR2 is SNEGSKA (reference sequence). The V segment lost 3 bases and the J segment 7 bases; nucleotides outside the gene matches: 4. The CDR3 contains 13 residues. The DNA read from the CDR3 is TGCAGTGCTAGTGACAGGGGTATCGGGGAG. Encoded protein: CSASDRGIGE. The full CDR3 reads CSASDRGIGELFF.

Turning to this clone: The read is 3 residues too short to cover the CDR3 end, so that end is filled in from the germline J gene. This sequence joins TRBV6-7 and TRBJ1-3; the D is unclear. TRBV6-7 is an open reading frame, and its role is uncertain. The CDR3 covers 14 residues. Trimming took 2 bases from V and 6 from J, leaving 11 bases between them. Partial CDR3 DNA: TGTGCCAGCAGTTACGTCACTTTTAAAAACACC. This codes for CASSYVTFKNT. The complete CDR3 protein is CASSYVTFKNTIYF.

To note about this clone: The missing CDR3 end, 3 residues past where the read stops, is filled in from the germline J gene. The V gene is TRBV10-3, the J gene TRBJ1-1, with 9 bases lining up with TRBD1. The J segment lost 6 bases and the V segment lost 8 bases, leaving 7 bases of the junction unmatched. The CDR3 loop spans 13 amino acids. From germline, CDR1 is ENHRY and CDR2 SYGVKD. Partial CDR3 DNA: TGTGCCATCTCCGGGACAGGGCGCGCTGAA. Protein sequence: CAISGTGRAE. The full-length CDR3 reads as CAISGTGRAEAFF.

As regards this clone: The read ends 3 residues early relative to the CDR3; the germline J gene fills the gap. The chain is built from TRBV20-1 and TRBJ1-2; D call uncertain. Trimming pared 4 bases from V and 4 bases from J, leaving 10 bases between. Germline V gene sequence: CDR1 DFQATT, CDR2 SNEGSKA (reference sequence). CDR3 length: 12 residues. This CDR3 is CSAKSRLYGYTF. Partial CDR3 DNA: TGCAGTGCTAAGTCGCGGCTCTATGGC.

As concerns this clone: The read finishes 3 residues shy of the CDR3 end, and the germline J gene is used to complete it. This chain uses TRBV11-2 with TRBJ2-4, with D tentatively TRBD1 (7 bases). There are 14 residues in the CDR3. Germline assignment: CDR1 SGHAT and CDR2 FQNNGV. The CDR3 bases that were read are TGTGCCAGCAGCTTACCCGGACAGGACTATGGT. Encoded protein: CASSLPGQDYG. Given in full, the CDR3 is CASSLPGQDYGQYF.

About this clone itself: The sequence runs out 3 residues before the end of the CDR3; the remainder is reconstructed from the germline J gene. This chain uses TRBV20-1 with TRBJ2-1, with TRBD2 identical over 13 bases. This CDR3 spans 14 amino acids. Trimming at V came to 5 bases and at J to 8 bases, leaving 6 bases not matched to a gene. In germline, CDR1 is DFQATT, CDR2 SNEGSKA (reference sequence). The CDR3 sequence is CSALLAGGYDEQFF. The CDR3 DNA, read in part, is TGCAGTGCTCTACTAGCGGGGGGGTACGATGAG.

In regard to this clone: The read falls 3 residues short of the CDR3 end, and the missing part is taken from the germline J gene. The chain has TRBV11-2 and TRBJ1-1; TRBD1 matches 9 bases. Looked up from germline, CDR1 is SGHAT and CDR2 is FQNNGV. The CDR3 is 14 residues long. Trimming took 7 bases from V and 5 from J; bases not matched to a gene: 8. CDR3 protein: CASNPDRGLTEAFF. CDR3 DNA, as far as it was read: TGTGCCAGCAACCCCGACAGGGGGTTGACTGAA.

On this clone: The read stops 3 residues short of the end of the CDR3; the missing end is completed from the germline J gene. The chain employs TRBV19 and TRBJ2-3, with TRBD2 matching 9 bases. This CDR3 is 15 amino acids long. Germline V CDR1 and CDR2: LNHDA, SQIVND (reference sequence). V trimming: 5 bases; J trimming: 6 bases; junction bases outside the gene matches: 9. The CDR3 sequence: CASSYGGGVADTQYF. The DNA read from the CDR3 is TGTGCCAGTAGTTACGGCGGGGGGGTGGCGGATACG. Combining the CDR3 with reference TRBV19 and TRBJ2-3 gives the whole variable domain DGGITQSPKYLFRKEGQNVTLSCEQNLNHDAMYWYRQDPGQGLRLIYYSQIVNDFQKGDIAEGYSVSREKKESFPLTVTSAQKNPTAFYLCASSYGGGVADTQYFGPGTRLTVL.

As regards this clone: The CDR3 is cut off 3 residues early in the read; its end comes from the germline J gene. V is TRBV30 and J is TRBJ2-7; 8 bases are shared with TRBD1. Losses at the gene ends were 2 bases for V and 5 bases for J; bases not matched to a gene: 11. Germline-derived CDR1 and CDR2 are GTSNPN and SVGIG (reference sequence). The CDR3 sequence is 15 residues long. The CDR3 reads CAWSRTGPWVDEQYF. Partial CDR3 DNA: TGTGCCTGGAGTCGGACAGGGCCTTGGGTTGACGAG. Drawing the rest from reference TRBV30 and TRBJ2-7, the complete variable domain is SQTIHQWPATLVQPVGSPLSLECTVEGTSNPNLYWYRQAAGRGLQLLFYSVGIGQISSEVPQNLSASRPQDRQFILSSKKLLLSDSGFYLCAWSRTGPWVDEQYFGPGTRLTVT.

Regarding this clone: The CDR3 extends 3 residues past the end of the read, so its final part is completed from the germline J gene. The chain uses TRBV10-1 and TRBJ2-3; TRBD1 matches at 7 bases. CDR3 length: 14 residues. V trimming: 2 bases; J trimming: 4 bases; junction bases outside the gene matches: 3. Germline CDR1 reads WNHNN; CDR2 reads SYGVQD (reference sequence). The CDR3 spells CASSETGEADTQYF. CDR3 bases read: TGCGCCAGCAGTGAGACAGGGGAAGCAGATACG.

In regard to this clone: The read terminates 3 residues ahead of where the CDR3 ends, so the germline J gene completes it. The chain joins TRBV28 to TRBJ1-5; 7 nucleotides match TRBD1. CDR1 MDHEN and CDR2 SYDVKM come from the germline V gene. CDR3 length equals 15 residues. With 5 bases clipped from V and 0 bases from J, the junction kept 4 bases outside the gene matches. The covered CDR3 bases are TGTGCCAGCAGTATCGGGACAGATAGCAATCAGCCC. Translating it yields CASSIGTDSNQP. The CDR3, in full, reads CASSIGTDSNQPQHF.

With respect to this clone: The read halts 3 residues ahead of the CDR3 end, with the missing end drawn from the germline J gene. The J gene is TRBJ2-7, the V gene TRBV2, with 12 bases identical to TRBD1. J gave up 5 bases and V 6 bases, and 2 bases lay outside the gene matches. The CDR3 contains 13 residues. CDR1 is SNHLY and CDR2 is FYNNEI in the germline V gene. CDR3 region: CASRGTGGNEQYF. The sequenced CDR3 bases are TGTGCCAGCAGGGGGACAGGGGGCAACGAG.

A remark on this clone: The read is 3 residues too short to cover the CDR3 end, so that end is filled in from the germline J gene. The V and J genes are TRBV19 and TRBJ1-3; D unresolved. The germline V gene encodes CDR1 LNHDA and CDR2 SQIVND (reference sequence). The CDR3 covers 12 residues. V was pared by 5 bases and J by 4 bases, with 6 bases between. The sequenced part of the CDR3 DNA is TGTGCCAGTAGTTCTCCCGGAAACACC. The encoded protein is CASSSPGNT. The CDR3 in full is CASSSPGNTIYF.

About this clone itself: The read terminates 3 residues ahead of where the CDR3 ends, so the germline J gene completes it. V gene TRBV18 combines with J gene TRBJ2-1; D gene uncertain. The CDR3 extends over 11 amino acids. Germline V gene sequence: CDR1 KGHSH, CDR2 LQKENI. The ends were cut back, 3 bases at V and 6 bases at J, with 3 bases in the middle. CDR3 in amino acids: CASSPSNEQFF. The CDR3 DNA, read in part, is TGTGCCAGCTCACCCAGCAATGAG.

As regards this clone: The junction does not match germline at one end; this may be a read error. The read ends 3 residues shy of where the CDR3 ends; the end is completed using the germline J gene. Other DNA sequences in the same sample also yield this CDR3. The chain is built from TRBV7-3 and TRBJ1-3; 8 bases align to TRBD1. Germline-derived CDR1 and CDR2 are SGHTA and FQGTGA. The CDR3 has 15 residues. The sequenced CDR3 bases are TGTGCCAGCAGCCCAACAGGGGGATACGGAAACACT. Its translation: CASSPTGGYGNT. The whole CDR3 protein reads CASSPTGGYGNTIYF.

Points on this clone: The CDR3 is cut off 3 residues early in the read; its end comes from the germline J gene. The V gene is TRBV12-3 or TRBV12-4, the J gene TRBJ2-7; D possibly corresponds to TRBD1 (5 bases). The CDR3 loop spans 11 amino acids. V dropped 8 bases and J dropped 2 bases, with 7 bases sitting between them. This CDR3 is CASQGTYEQYF. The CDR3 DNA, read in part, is TGTGCCAGCCAGGGCACCTACGAG.

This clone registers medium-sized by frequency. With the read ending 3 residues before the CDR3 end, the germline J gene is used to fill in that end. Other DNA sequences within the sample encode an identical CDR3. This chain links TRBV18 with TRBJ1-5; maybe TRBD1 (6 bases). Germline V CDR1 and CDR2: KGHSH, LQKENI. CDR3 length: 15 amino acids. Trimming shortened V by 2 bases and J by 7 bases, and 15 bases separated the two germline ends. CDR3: CASSPDRGGNQPQHF. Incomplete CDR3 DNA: TGTGCCAGCTCACCAGATAGAGGGGGAAACCAGCCC.

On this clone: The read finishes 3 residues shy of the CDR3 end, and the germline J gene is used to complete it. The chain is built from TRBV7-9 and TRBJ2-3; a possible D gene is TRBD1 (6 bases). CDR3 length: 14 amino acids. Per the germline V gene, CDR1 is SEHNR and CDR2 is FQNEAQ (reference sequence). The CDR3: CASSLAGDNQPQYF. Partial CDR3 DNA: TGTGCCAGCAGCTTAGCAGGGGACAATCAGCCG.

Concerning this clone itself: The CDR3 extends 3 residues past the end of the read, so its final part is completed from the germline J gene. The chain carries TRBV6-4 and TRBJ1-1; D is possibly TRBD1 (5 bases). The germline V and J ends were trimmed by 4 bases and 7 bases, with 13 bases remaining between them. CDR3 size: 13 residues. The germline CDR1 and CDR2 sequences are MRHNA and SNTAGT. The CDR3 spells CASSALSGGEAFF. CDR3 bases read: TGTGCCAGCAGTGCCCTCTCGGGGGGTGAA.

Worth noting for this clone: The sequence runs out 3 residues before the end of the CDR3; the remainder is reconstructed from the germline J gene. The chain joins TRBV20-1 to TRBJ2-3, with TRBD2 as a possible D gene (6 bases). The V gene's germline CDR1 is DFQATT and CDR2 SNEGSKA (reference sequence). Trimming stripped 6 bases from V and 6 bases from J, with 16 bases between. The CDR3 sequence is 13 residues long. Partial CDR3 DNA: TGCAGTGCCGATAGACTAGTGGGGGATACG. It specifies CSADRLVGDT. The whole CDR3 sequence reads CSADRLVGDTQYF.